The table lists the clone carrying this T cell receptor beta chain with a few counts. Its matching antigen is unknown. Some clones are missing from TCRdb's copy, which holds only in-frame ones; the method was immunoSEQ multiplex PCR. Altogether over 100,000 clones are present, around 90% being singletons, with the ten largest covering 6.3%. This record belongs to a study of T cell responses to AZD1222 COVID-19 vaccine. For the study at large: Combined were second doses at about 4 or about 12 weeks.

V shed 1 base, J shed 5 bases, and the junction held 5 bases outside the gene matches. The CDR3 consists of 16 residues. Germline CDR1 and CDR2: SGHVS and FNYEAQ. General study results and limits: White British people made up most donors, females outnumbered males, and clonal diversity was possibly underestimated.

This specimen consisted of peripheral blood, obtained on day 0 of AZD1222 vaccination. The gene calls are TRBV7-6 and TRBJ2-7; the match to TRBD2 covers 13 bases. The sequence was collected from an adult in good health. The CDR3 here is CASSLGPGTSGDEQYF. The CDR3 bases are TGTGCCAGCAGCTTAGGGCCTGGGACTAGCGGGGACGAGCAGTACTTC.